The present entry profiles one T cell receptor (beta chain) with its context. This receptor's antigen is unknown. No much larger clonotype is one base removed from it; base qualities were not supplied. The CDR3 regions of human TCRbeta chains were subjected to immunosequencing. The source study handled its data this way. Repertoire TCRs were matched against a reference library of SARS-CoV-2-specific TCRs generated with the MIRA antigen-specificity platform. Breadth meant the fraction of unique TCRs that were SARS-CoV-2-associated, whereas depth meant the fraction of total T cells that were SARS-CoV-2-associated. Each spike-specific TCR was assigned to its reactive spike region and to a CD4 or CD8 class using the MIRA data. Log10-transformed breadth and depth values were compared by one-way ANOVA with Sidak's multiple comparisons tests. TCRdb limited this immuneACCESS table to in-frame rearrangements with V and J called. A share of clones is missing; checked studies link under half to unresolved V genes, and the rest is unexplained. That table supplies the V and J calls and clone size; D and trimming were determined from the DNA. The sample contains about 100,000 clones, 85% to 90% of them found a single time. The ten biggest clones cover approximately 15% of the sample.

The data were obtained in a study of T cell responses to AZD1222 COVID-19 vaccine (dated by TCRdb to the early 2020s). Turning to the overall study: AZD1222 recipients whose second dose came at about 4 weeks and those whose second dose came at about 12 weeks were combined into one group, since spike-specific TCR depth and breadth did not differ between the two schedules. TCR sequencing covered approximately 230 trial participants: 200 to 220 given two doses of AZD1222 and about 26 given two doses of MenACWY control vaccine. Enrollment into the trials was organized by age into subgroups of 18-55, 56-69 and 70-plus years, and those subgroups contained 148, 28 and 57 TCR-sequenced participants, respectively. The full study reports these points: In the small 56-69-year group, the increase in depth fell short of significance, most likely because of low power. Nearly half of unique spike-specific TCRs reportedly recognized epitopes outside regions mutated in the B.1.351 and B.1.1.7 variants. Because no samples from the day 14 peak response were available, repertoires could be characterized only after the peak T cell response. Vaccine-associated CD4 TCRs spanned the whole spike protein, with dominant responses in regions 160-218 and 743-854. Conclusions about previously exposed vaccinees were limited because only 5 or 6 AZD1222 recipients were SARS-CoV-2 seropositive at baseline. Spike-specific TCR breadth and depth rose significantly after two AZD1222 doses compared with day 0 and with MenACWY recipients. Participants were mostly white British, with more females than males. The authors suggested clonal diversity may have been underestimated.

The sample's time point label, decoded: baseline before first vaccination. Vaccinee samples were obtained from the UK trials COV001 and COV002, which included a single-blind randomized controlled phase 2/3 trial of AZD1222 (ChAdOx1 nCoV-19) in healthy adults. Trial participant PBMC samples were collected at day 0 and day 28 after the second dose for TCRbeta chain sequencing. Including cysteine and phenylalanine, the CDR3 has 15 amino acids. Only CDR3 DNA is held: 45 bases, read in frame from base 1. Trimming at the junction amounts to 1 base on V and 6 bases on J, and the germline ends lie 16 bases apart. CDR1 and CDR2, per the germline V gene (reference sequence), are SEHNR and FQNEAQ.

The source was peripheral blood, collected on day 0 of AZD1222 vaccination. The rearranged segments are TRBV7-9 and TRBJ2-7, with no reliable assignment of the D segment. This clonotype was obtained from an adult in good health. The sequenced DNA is TGTGCCAGCAGCTTAGATTTGGTAGGCCACCGCGAGCAGTACTTC. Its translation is CASSLDLVGHREQYF.